The source of this T cell receptor (beta chain) is a study of T-cell reconstitution after alpha-beta-depleted transplantation in children (dated by TCRdb to about 2016). Concerning the study at large: Using TCR repertoire profiling, the study quantitatively followed how T-cell immune reconstitution unfolded in children after TCRalphabeta/CD19-depleted allogeneic hematopoietic cell transplantation.

The method was PCR. The sample was run on an Illumina HiSeq 2500. TCR libraries were prepared with molecular barcoding, using unique molecular identifiers to normalize TCRbeta repertoire quantification. Using fastp trimming at Q25 and MiXCR clonotype assembly, TCRdb reanalyzed the public sequencing data and kept in-frame beta chains. CDR3 protein sequences are deduplicated, and each keeps its most common genes and DNA. The sample has hundreds of thousands of distinct CDR3 sequences on record, 16% of them singletons. The ten largest account for approximately 1% of the sample. A remark on this clonotype: Its antigen is still unknown. The sample holds no much larger clone one base away, and base qualities are not on file.

CDR1 and CDR2 are read off the germline V gene as KGHSH and LQKENI. Trimming at the junction amounts to 1 base on V and 2 bases on J, and the germline ends lie 8 bases apart. From cysteine to phenylalanine, the CDR3 is 14 amino acids long. Left in the record is the CDR3 DNA by itself, 42 bases read in frame from the first base. The sequencing here drew on PBMCs from the stem cell graft donor, taken from the stem cell graft. The sequence was obtained from a human donor who donated a stem cell graft to a child with acute myeloid leukemia. The chain employs TRBV18 and TRBJ2-5; a tentative D call is TRBD1 (5 bases match). DNA sequence: TGTGCCAGCTCACCACAGCAGGGACAAGAGACCCAGTACTTC. Translated, it gives CASSPQQGQETQYF.